The 23 T cell receptor beta chains below come from one sample, sequenced in a study of blood T cells in healthy people across ages (dated by TCRdb to about 2015). Libraries were made using 5' RACE. TCRdb lists the instrument as Illumina HiSeq 2500. A second PCR of about 7 to 12 cycles was run with a J-beta primer mix and a sample-barcoded 5' primer. Starting from the raw public reads, TCRdb applied fastp trimming at Q25, assembled clones with MiXCR and retained in-frame beta chains. Identical CDR3 proteins give one entry, which carries the most common genes and DNA. This sample has roughly 730,000 distinct CDR3 sequences in its table, and just over 55% of those were observed once. Together, the top ten hold around 25% of the sample. Material: blood. These receptors originate from a middle-aged man in good health.

This clonotype was detected once. One end of the junction varies from germline; a read error may be responsible. This chain connects TRBV20-1 to TRBJ1-6, with no clear D. From germline, CDR1 is DFQATT and CDR2 SNEGSKA (reference sequence). The CDR3 spans 15 residues. CDR3 in DNA: TGCAGTGCTGGAGTGCCAGGCACAAATAATCCACCCCTCCACTTT. Its translation is CSAGVPGTNNPPLHF.

This clonotype was detected a few times. The chain employs TRBV10-3 and TRBJ2-5; D may correspond to TRBD1 or TRBD2 (6 bases each). Germline V gene sequence: CDR1 ENHRY, CDR2 SYGVKD. There are 14 residues in the CDR3. V shed 7 bases and J shed 2 bases, with 14 bases lying between them. The CDR3 sequence is CAIKGEVQQETQYF. CDR3 in DNA: TGTGCCATCAAGGGGGAGGTCCAGCAAGAGACCCAGTACTTC.

The chain carries TRBV27 and TRBJ1-2; 10 nucleotides line up with TRBD1. This CDR3 contains 15 residues. Per the germline V gene, CDR1 is MNHEY and CDR2 is SMNVEV (reference sequence). Losses at the gene ends were 5 bases for V and 4 bases for J; bases not matched to a gene: 7. CDR3 region: CASSIRDRGFYGYTF. CDR3 nucleotides: TGTGCCAGCAGTATCCGGGACAGGGGTTTCTATGGCTACACCTTC.

The chain has TRBV12-3 or TRBV12-4 and TRBJ2-7; D gene unclear. The end of the DNA aligns better with TRBJ2-4, so the J call may be wrong. The CDR3 is 13 amino acids. The CDR3 here is CASSQTTKNIQYF. The CDR3 region has the DNA TGTGCCAGCAGCCAGACAACCAAAAACATTCAGTACTTC.

This clonotype has only a few counts. V gene TRBV29-1 combines with J gene TRBJ2-3, with D tentatively TRBD1 (7 bases). CDR3 length equals 16 residues. Trimming shortened V by 4 bases and J by 3 bases, and 20 bases separated the two germline ends. Looked up from germline, CDR1 is SQVTM and CDR2 is ANQGSEA. Here the CDR3 reads CSVVGTTAGGTDTQYF. In DNA, the CDR3 is TGCAGCGTTGTTGGGACGACGGCAGGGGGGACAGATACGCAGTATTTT.

The V gene is TRBV4-1, the J gene TRBJ2-1; possibly TRBD2 for D (6 bases). The J call may be in error: the DNA end matches TRBJ2-7 better. CDR3 length equals 17 residues. Germline CDR1 and CDR2: MGHRA and YSYEKL. The CDR3 is CASSLPVAESSYNEQYF. Here the CDR3 DNA reads TGCGCCAGCAGCCTGCCTGTAGCGGAGAGCTCCTACAATGAGCAGTACTTC.

This chain joins TRBV3-1 and TRBJ2-1, with D possibly matching TRBD2 (6 bases). The CDR3 contains 11 residues. V was shortened by 4 bases and J by 9 bases, with 7 bases between the two germline ends. Per the germline V gene, CDR1 is LGHDT and CDR2 is YNNKEL (reference sequence). CDR3 sequence (DNA): TGTGCCAGCAGCCGGAGGGGTGAGCAGTTCTTC. It codes for CASSRRGEQFF.

This clonotype is a singleton in its sample. The rearrangement joins TRBV3-1 to TRBJ1-2, with 12 bases identical to TRBD1. Germline V CDR1 and CDR2: LGHDT, YNNKEL (reference sequence). CDR3 length: 15 amino acids. The V gene end was trimmed by 1 base and the J gene end by 7 bases; junction bases not matched to a gene: 4. The DNA of the CDR3 is TGTGCCAGCAGCCAAGTGGGGACAGGGGGCCTTGGCTACACCTTC. Translated: CASSQVGTGGLGYTF.

A few counts support this clonotype. The CDR3 region is CASSERTGNQETQYF. CDR3 in DNA: TGTGCCAGCAGTGAGAGGACGGGAAACCAAGAGACCCAGTACTTC. This chain joins TRBV6-1 and TRBJ2-5; D is perhaps TRBD2 (5 bases). The CDR3 has 15 residues. The germline CDR1 and CDR2 sequences are MNHNS and SASEGT. The V and J ends lost 3 bases and 0 bases respectively, with 11 bases between them.

This chain joins TRBV27 and TRBJ2-2; D assignment may be TRBD1 or TRBD2 (5 bases each). The length of the CDR3 is 19 residues. The V end lost 5 bases, the J end lost 3 bases, and 25 bases lay between the germline ends. Germline V gives CDR1 MNHEY, CDR2 SMNVEV (reference sequence). The CDR3 DNA reads TGTGCCAGCAGTCCACTAACGGACTTGGGGGAGCTCGACACCGGGGAGCTGTTTTTT. Its translation: CASSPLTDLGELDTGELFF.

This clonotype was picked up a small number of times. Written as DNA, the CDR3 is TGCAGTGCTAGAGATCAGACTAGCGGGGATATAGGTACGCAGTATTTT. It translates to CSARDQTSGDIGTQYF. The gene calls are TRBV20-1 and TRBJ2-3, with 11 bases that match TRBD2. The V gene's germline CDR1 is DFQATT and CDR2 SNEGSKA (reference sequence). CDR3 length: 16 residues. Losses at the gene ends were 0 bases for V and 8 bases for J; bases not matched to a gene: 10.

V is TRBV4-3 and J is TRBJ2-1; 9 positions agree with TRBD2. There are 17 residues in the CDR3. J gave up 8 bases and V 0 bases, and 11 bases lay outside the gene matches. The germline V gene encodes CDR1 LGHNA and CDR2 YSLEER. CDR3 residues: CASSQEALAGVRDEQFF. CDR3 DNA sequence: TGCGCCAGCAGCCAAGAGGCGTTAGCGGGAGTACGCGATGAGCAGTTCTTC.

The J gene is TRBJ2-4, the V gene TRBV11-2; TRBD2 aligns across 8 bases. This CDR3 comprises 16 residues. CDR1 and CDR2 from the germline V gene are SGHAT and FQNNGV. Trimming cost V 0 bases and J 1 base; bases outside gene matches: 2. CDR3 residues: CASSLDPGGAKNIQYF. The CDR3, as DNA: TGTGCCAGCAGCTTAGATCCGGGAGGGGCCAAAAACATTCAGTACTTC.

Only a few counts were recorded for this clonotype. The chain is built from TRBV7-2 and TRBJ2-3, with D perhaps being TRBD1 or TRBD2 (5 bases each). CDR3 length: 15 residues. Trimming took off 5 bases at V and 7 bases at J, with 19 bases between the two ends. Per the germline V gene, CDR1 is SGHTA and CDR2 is FQGNSA. The CDR3 bases are TGTGCCAGCAGCCGAGCGATGGGGGAACATAATACGCAGTATTTT. This gives the protein CASSRAMGEHNTQYF.

This clonotype was counted only a few times. The V call is TRBV7-9, the J call TRBJ2-7, with no clear D. Germline V gives CDR1 SEHNR, CDR2 FQNEAQ (reference sequence). The CDR3 covers 16 residues. V was shortened by 2 bases and J by 0 bases, with 14 bases between the two germline ends. The CDR3 spells CASSLSQQTPSYEQYF. DNA for the CDR3: TGTGCCAGCAGCTTATCCCAACAGACCCCCTCCTACGAGCAGTACTTC.

V is TRBV10-3 and J is TRBJ2-1, with TRBD2 identical over 14 bases. The CDR3 is made up of 17 amino acids. V lost 5 bases to trimming and J lost 10 bases; unmatched junction nucleotides: 13. CDR1 ENHRY and CDR2 SYGVKD come from the germline V gene. CDR3 DNA: TGTGCCATCAGTCGAACCGTGACTAGCGGGGGGGTTGGGGAGCAGTTCTTC. Translating it yields CAISRTVTSGGVGEQFF.

In its sample, this clonotype was seen a few times. The V gene is TRBV12-3 or TRBV12-4, the J gene TRBJ2-1, with D possibly being TRBD1 (6 bases). This CDR3 is built from 13 residues. Between the trimmed V and J ends, which lost 6 bases and 7 bases, there was a span of 13 bases. The CDR3 sequence: CASRAGQSNEQFF. DNA of the CDR3: TGTGCCAGCAGGGCCGGACAGAGTAATGAGCAGTTCTTC.

This clonotype occurred many times. V is TRBV6-2 or TRBV6-3 and J is TRBJ2-7; D uncertain. V gave up 5 bases and J gave up 0 bases, with 2 bases separating them. The germline CDR1 and CDR2 sequences are MNHEY and SVGEGT. The CDR3 totals 11 residues. The CDR3 here is CASSTSYEQYF. For the CDR3, the DNA is TGTGCCAGCAGTACCTCCTACGAGCAGTACTTC.

This sequence joins TRBV9 and TRBJ2-1; 7 nucleotides agree with TRBD1. The CDR3 runs to 14 residues. Trimming removed 4 bases from V and 8 bases from J; junction bases left unmatched: 9. Looked up from germline, CDR1 is SGDLS and CDR2 is YYNGEE. The CDR3: CASSYRGWSDEQFF. CDR3 bases: TGTGCCAGCAGCTACAGGGGTTGGTCCGATGAGCAGTTCTTC.

The chain joins TRBV29-1 to TRBJ2-7, with 7 positions matching TRBD1. This CDR3 is 14 amino acids long. Germline V lookup: CDR1 SQVTM, CDR2 ANQGSEA. With V trimmed by 3 bases and J by 4 bases, 9 bases remained unmatched. The DNA of the CDR3 is TGCAGCGTTGAGGGAACAGGGACAGAATACGAGCAGTACTTC. Amino acid sequence: CSVEGTGTEYEQYF.

The rearrangement uses TRBV20-1 and TRBJ2-1; 10 nucleotides line up with TRBD1. The CDR3 spans 16 residues. The junction had 8 bases not matched to a gene; V was cut back by 1 base and J by 5 bases. Germline CDR1 and CDR2: DFQATT and SNEGSKA (reference sequence). CDR3 loop: CSARGGGQGNHNEQFF. As DNA, the CDR3 is TGCAGTGCTAGAGGCGGGGGACAGGGGAATCACAATGAGCAGTTCTTC.

The V gene is TRBV4-1, the J gene TRBJ2-7, with TRBD2 identical over 8 bases. The ends lost 3 bases at V and 6 bases at J; junction bases unmatched: 4. CDR3 length: 13 amino acids. From germline, CDR1 is MGHRA and CDR2 YSYEKL. Here the CDR3 reads CASSQHLAGEQYF. The CDR3, as DNA: TGCGCCAGCAGCCAGCATCTAGCGGGCGAGCAGTACTTC.

This clonotype was seen a few times. This chain uses TRBV28 with TRBJ1-2, with a tentative D call TRBD1 (6 bases). Germline lookup yields CDR1 MDHEN and CDR2 SYDVKM. The CDR3 runs 13 residues. V was cut by 6 bases and J by 11 bases, with 19 bases left in between. The CDR3: CASSPPNRVDYTF. The CDR3 nucleotides read TGTGCCAGCAGCCCACCTAACAGGGTTGATTACACCTTC.